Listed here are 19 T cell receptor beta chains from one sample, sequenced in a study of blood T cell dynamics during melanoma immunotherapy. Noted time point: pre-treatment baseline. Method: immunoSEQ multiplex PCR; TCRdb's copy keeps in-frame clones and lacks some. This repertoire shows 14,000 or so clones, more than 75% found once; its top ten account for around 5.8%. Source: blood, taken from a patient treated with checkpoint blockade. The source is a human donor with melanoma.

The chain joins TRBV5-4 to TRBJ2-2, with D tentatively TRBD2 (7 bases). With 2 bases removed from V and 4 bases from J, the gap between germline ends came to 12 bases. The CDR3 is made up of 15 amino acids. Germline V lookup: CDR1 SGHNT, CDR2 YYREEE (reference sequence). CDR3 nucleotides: TGTGCCAGCAGCTTCGGGGGGCCGGGCACCGGGGAGCTGTTTTTT. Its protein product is CASSFGGPGTGELFF.

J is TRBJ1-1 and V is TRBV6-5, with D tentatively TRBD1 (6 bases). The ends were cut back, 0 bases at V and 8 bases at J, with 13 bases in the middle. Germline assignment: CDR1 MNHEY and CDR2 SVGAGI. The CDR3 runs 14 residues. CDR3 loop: CASSYSRQGKEAFF. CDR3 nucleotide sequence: TGTGCCAGCAGTTACTCTAGGCAGGGGAAGGAAGCTTTCTTT.

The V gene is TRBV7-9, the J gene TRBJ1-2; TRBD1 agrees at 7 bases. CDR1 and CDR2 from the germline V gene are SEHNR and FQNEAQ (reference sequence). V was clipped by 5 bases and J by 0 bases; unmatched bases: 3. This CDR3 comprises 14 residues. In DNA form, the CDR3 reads TGTGCCAGCAGCCCGACAGGGTCTAACTATGGCTACACCTTC. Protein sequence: CASSPTGSNYGYTF.

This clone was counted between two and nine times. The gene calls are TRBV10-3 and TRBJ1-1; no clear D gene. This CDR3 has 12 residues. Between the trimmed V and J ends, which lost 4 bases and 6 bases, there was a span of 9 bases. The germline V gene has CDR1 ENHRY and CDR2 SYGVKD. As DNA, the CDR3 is TGTGCCATCAGTGCGGGCGAAGCTGAAGCTTTCTTT. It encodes CAISAGEAEAFF.

CDR3 bases: TGCAGCGTTGAAAGGGGGGCTGGCAATGAGCAGTTCTTC. This codes for CSVERGAGNEQFF. This sequence joins TRBV29-1 and TRBJ2-1, with D perhaps being TRBD1 or TRBD2 (6 bases each). Germline loops: CDR1 SQVTM, CDR2 ANQGSEA. Trimming stripped 2 bases from V and 6 bases from J, with 11 bases between. The CDR3 spans 13 residues.

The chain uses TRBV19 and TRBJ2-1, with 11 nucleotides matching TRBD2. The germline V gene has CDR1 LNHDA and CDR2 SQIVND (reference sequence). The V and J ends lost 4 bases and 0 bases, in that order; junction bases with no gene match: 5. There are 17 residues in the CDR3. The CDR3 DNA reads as TGTGCCAGTAGTACGACTAGCGGGGCAAGCTCCTACAATGAGCAGTTCTTC. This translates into CASSTTSGASSYNEQFF. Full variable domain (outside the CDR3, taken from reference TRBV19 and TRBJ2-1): DGGITQSPKYLFRKEGQNVTLSCEQNLNHDAMYWYRQDPGQGLRLIYYSQIVNDFQKGDIAEGYSVSREKKESFPLTVTSAQKNPTAFYLCASSTTSGASSYNEQFFGPGTRLTVL.

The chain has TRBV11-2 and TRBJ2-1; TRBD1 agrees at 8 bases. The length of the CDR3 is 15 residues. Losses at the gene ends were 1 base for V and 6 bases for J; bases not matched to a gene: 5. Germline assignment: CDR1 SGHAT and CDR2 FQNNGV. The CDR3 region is CASSLVQGARNEQFF. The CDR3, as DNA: TGTGCCAGCAGCTTAGTTCAGGGGGCGCGCAATGAGCAGTTCTTC. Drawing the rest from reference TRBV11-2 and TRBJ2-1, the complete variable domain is EAGVAQSPRYKIIEKRQSVAFWCNPISGHATLYWYQQILGQGPKLLIQFQNNGVVDDSQLPKDRFSAERLKGVDSTLKIQPAKLEDSAVYLCASSLVQGARNEQFFGPGTRLTVL.

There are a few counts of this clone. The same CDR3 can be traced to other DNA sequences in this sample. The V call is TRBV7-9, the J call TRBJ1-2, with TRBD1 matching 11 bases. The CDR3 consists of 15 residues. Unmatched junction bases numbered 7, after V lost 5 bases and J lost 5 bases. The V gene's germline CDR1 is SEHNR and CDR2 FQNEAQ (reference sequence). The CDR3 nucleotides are TGTGCCAGCAGCCCGAGGACAGGGGGCAATTATGGCTACACCTTC. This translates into CASSPRTGGNYGYTF.

The chain's CDR3 is CASSFGGNNEQFF. The CDR3 DNA follows: TGTGCCAGCAGCTTCGGGGGAAACAATGAGCAGTTCTTC. V is TRBV7-8 and J is TRBJ2-1, with D perhaps matching TRBD2 (6 bases). The CDR3 contains 13 residues. V gave up 3 bases and J gave up 5 bases, with 8 bases separating them. Germline V gives CDR1 SGHVS, CDR2 FQNEAQ.

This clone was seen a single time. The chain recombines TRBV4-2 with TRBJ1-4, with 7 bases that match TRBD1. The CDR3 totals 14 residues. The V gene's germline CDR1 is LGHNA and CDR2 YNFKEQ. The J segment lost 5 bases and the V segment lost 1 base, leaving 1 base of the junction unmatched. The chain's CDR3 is CASSQGQGNEKLFF. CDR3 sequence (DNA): TGTGCCAGCAGCCAAGGACAGGGCAATGAAAAACTGTTTTTT.

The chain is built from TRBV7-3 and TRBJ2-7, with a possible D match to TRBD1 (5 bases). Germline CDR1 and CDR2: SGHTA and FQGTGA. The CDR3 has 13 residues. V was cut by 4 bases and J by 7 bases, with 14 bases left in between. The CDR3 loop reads CASSWGPGREQYV. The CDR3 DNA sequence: TGTGCCAGCAGCTGGGGCCCCGGAAGGGAGCAGTACGTC.

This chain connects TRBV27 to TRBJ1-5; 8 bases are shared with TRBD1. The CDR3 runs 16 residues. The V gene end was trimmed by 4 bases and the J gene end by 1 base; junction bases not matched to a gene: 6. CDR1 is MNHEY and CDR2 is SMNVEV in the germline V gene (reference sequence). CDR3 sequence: CASSSTGGWSNQPQHF. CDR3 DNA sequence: TGTGCCAGCAGTTCCACAGGGGGGTGGAGCAATCAGCCCCAGCATTTT.

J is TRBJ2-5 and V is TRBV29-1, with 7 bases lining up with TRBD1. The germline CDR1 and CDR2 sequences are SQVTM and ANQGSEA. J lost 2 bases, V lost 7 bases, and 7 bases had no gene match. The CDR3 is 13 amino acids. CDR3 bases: TGCAGCGCCTCGACAGGGAGTCAAGAGACCCAGTACTTC. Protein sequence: CSASTGSQETQYF.

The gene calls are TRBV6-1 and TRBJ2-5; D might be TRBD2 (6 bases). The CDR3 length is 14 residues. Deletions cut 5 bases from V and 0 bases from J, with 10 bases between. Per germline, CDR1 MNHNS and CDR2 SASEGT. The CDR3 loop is CASSSLAYQETQYF. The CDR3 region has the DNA TGTGCCAGCAGTTCACTAGCCTACCAAGAGACCCAGTACTTC.

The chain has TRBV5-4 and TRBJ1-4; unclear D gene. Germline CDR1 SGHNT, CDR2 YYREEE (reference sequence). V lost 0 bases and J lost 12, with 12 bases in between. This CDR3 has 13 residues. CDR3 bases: TGTGCCAGCAGCTTGGATCGAACTGAGGAACTGTTTTTT. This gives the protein CASSLDRTEELFF.

DNA of the CDR3: TGTGCCAGCAGCTTAAACAGGGTAAACACTGAAGCTTTCTTT. Its protein product is CASSLNRVNTEAFF. The V and J genes are TRBV11-2 and TRBJ1-1; a weak D match, TRBD1 (6 bases). The V end was cut by 2 bases, the J end by 2 bases, with 9 bases between. The CDR3 is 14 amino acids. Germline V gene sequence: CDR1 SGHAT, CDR2 FQNNGV.

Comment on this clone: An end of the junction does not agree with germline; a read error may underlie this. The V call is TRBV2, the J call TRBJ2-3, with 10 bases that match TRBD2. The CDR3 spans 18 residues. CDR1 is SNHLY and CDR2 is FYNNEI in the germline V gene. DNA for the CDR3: TGTGCCAGCAGCGAAGGGGTCGTCAGCGGGGGGGCCGTAGATACGCAGTATTTT. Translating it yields CASSEGVVSGGAVDTQYF. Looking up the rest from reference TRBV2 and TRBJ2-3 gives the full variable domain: EPEVTQTPSHQVTQMGQEVILRCVPISNHLYFYWYRQILGQKVEFLVSFYNNEISEKSEIFDDQFSVERPDGSNFTLKIRSTKLEDSAMYFCASSEGVVSGGAVDTQYFGPGTRLTVL.

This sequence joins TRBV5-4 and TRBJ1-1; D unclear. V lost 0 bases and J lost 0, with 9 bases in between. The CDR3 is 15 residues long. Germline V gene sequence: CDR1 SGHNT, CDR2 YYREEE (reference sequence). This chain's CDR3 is CASSLGGQLNTEAFF. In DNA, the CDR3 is TGTGCCAGCAGCTTGGGCGGGCAATTGAACACTGAAGCTTTCTTT.

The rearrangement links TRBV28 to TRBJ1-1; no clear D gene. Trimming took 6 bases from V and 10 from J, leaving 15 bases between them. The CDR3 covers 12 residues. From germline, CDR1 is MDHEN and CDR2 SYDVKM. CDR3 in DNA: TGTGCCAGCAGGGGCCCGGGATTAGGAGCTTTCTTT. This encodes CASRGPGLGAFF.